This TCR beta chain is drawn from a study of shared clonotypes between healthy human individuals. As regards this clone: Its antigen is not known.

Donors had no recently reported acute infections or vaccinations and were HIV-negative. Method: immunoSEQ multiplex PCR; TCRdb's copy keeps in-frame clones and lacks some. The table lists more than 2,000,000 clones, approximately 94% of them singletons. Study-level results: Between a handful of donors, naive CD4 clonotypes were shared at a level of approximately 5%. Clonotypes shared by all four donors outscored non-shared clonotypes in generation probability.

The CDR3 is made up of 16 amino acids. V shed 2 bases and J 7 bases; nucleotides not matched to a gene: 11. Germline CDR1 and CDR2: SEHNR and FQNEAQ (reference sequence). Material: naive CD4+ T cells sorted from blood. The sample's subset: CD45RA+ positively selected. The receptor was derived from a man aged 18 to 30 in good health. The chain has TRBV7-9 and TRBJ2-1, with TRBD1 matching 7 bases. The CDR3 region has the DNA TGTGCCAGCAGCTTAACAGGGGAGAGTCCGGCGAATGAGCAGTTCTTC. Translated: CASSLTGESPANEQFF.